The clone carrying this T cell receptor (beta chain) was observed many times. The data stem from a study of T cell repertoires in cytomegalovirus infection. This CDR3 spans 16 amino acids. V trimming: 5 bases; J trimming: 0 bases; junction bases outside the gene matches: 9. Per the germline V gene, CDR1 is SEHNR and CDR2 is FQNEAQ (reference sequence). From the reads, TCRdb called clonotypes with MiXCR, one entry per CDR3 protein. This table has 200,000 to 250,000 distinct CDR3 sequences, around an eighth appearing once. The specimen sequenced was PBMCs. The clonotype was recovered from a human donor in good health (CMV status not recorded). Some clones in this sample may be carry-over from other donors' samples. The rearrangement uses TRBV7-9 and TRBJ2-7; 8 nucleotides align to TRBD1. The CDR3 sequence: CASSPSTGQASYEQYF. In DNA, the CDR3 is TGTGCCAGCAGCCCCTCGACGGGACAGGCCTCCTACGAGCAGTACTTC.